This TCR beta chain was identified during a study of cytomegalovirus exposure and HLA in healthy donors. Libraries were prepared by immunoSEQ multiplex PCR; TCRdb keeps only in-frame clonotypes and omits some of them. Of approximately 150,000 clones listed, roughly 84% were seen once; the top ten hold approximately 10%. The sample comprised PBMCs. The sequence was obtained from a man aged 25 to 40 in good health and CMV-seropositive.

This CDR3 is CASNPGTGPGNTIYF. CDR3 in DNA: TGTGCCAGCAACCCAGGGACAGGGCCTGGAAACACCATATATTTT. The J gene is TRBJ1-3, the V gene TRBV28; 9 nucleotides line up with TRBD1. CDR3 length: 15 residues. Germline assignment: CDR1 MDHEN and CDR2 SYDVKM. The trim removed 7 bases at V and 2 bases at J, leaving 6 bases unmatched.